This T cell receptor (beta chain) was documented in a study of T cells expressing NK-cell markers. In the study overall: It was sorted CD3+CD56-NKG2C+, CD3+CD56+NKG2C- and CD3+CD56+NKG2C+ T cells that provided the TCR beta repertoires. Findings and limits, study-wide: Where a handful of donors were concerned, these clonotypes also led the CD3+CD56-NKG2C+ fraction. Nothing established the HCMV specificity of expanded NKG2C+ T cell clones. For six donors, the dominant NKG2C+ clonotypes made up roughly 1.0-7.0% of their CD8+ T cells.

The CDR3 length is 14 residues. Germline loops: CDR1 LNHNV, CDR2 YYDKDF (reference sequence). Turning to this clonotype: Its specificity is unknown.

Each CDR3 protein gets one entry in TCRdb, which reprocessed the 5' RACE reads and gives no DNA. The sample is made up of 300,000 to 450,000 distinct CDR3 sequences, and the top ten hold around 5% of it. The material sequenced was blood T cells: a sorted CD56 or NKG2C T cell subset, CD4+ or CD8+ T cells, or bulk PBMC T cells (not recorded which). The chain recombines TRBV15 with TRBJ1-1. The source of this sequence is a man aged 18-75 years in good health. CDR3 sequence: CATSRDGISPEAFF.